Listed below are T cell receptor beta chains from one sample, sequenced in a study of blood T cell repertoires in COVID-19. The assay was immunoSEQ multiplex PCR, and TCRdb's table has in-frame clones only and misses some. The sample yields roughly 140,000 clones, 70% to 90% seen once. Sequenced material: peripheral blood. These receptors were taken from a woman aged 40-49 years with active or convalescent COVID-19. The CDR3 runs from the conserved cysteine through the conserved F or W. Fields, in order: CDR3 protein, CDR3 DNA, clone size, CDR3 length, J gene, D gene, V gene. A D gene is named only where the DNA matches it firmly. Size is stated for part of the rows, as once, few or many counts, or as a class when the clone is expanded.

CDR3: CAWIGDMNTEAFF; DNA: TGTGCCTGGATAGGGGATATGAACACTGAAGCTTTCTTT; size: NA; length: 13; J: TRBJ1-1; D: NA; V: TRBV30
CDR3: CASSLSVRRAVEQYF; DNA: TGTGCCAGCAGCTTGTCGGTGCGGAGGGCGGTCGAGCAGTACTTC; size: NA; length: 15; J: TRBJ2-7; D: NA; V: TRBV5-4
CDR3: CASSITSRSNQPQHF; DNA: TGTGCCAGTAGTATCACCTCGAGAAGCAATCAGCCCCAGCATTTT; size: NA; length: 15; J: TRBJ1-5; D: NA; V: TRBV19
CDR3: CASSIGRDSLNQPQHF; DNA: TGTGCCAGTAGTATAGGACGGGACAGTCTTAATCAGCCCCAGCATTTT; size: NA; length: 16; J: TRBJ1-5; D: TRBD1; V: TRBV19
CDR3: CASSASGTGAYNEQFF; DNA: TGTGCCAGTAGTGCCTCCGGGACAGGGGCCTACAATGAGCAGTTCTTC; size: NA; length: 16; J: TRBJ2-1; D: TRBD1; V: TRBV19
CDR3: CASSLGQGAWTEAFF; DNA: TGCGCCAGCAGCTTAGGACAGGGGGCTTGGACTGAAGCTTTCTTT; size: NA; length: 15; J: TRBJ1-1; D: TRBD1; V: TRBV5-1
CDR3: CASSPPVGQGSYEQYF; DNA: TGTGCCAGCTCACCACCTGTGGGACAGGGGAGCTACGAGCAGTACTTC; size: NA; length: 16; J: TRBJ2-7; D: TRBD1; V: TRBV18
CDR3: CASSVGSPSATLANTGELFF; DNA: TGTGCCAGCAGCGTAGGTTCGCCTAGCGCTACCCTCGCGAACACCGGGGAGCTGTTTTTT; size: few; length: 20; J: TRBJ2-2; D: NA; V: TRBV9
CDR3: CASSEFWGRAF; DNA: TGTGCCAGCAGTGAATTTTGGGGGAGGGCATTT; size: NA; length: 11; J: TRBJ1-6; D: NA; V: TRBV25-1
CDR3: CASSERDRTGNEQFF; DNA: TGCGCCAGCAGTGAACGGGACAGGACGGGCAATGAGCAGTTCTTC; size: NA; length: 15; J: TRBJ2-1; D: TRBD1; V: TRBV10-1
CDR3: CASSLSRGREKLFF; DNA: TGCGCCAGCAGCTTATCCAGGGGACGAGAAAAACTGTTTTTT; size: NA; length: 14; J: TRBJ1-4; D: NA; V: TRBV5-1
CDR3: CASSLPGQGDYGYTF; DNA: TGTGCCAGCAGTTTACCGGGACAGGGGGACTATGGCTACACCTTC; size: NA; length: 15; J: TRBJ1-2; D: TRBD1; V: TRBV6-5
CDR3: CASSLGLGAGGTDTQYF; DNA: TGTGCCAGCAGCTTAGGCCTCGGAGCGGGGGGCACAGATACGCAGTATTTT; size: NA; length: 17; J: TRBJ2-3; D: TRBD2; V: TRBV11-3
CDR3: CASSSGLAASSYNEQFF; DNA: TGTGCCAGCAGCTCCGGACTAGCGGCTAGCTCCTACAATGAGCAGTTCTTC; size: NA; length: 17; J: TRBJ2-1; D: TRBD2; V: TRBV5-4
CDR3: CASSSAANIQYF; DNA: TGTGCCAGCAGTTCCGCAGCGAACATTCAGTACTTC; size: NA; length: 12; J: TRBJ2-4; D: NA; V: TRBV6-6
CDR3: CASSSRFILLDRGTEAFF; DNA: TGTGCCAGCAGCTCACGCTTTATATTACTCGACAGGGGGACTGAAGCTTTCTTT; size: NA; length: 18; J: TRBJ1-1; D: TRBD1; V: TRBV7-9
CDR3: CASTRGTNTIYF; DNA: TGTGCCAGCACCCGAGGCACAAACACCATATATTTT; size: NA; length: 12; J: TRBJ1-3; D: NA; V: TRBV28
CDR3: CASSPTGSGNTIYF; DNA: TGTGCCAGCAGCCCCACAGGGTCTGGAAACACCATATATTTT; size: few; length: 14; J: TRBJ1-3; D: NA; V: TRBV3-1/TRBV3-2
CDR3: CASSSPAGGPTETQYF; DNA: TGTGCCAGCAGTTCCCCGGCGGGGGGCCCGACGGAGACCCAGTACTTC; size: NA; length: 16; J: TRBJ2-5; D: TRBD2; V: TRBV6-5
CDR3: CAWSAGLASNEQFF; DNA: TGTGCCTGGAGTGCCGGACTAGCGTCAAATGAGCAGTTCTTC; size: NA; length: 14; J: TRBJ2-1; D: TRBD2; V: TRBV30
CDR3: CASSIQGGPYEQYF; DNA: TGTGCCAGCAGTATCCAGGGGGGCCCCTACGAGCAGTACTTC; size: NA; length: 14; J: TRBJ2-7; D: NA; V: TRBV6-6
CDR3: CASRSGLWGDTEAFF; DNA: TGTGCCAGCAGGTCAGGGTTGTGGGGGGACACTGAAGCTTTCTTT; size: NA; length: 15; J: TRBJ1-1; D: NA; V: TRBV2
CDR3: CASRGTGGWTEAFF; DNA: TGTGCCAGCAGGGGGACAGGGGGCTGGACTGAAGCTTTCTTT; size: NA; length: 14; J: TRBJ1-1; D: TRBD1; V: TRBV6-5
CDR3: CASSSRREGTEAFF; DNA: TGTGCCAGCAGTTCCCGACGGGAGGGCACTGAAGCTTTCTTT; size: NA; length: 14; J: TRBJ1-1; D: NA; V: TRBV13
CDR3: CASSQRQVLSYEQYF; DNA: TGTGCCAGCAGCCAACGGCAGGTCCTCTCCTACGAGCAGTACTTC; size: NA; length: 15; J: TRBJ2-7; D: NA; V: TRBV3-1/TRBV3-2
CDR3: CASSITGGSNQPQHF; DNA: TGTGCCAGCAGCATCACGGGAGGGAGCAATCAGCCCCAGCATTTT; size: NA; length: 15; J: TRBJ1-5; D: NA; V: TRBV7-2
CDR3: CASIRGGGYGYTF; DNA: TGTGCCAGCATACGGGGGGGAGGCTATGGCTACACCTTC; size: NA; length: 13; J: TRBJ1-2; D: NA; V: TRBV28
CDR3: CASSGDSQRQPQHF; DNA: TGTGCCAGCAGCGGAGACTCGCAAAGGCAGCCCCAGCATTTT; size: NA; length: 14; J: TRBJ1-5; D: NA; V: TRBV2
CDR3: CASSSIDGNQPQHF; DNA: TGTGCCAGCAGTTCTATCGATGGCAATCAGCCCCAGCATTTT; size: NA; length: 14; J: TRBJ1-5; D: NA; V: TRBV6-2/TRBV6-3
CDR3: CASSPRSSGATGTEAFF; DNA: TGTGCCAGCTCACCACGATCCTCAGGGGCAACGGGCACTGAAGCTTTCTTT; size: once; length: 17; J: TRBJ1-1; D: NA; V: TRBV18
CDR3: CAISDPLGTSGRNYEQYF; DNA: TGTGCCATCAGTGACCCCCTTGGGACTAGCGGGAGGAACTACGAGCAGTACTTC; size: once; length: 18; J: TRBJ2-7; D: TRBD2; V: TRBV10-3
CDR3: CASSPRTGTYNSPLHF; DNA: TGCGCCAGCAGCCCGCGGACAGGGACCTATAATTCACCCCTCCACTTT; size: NA; length: 16; J: TRBJ1-6; D: TRBD1; V: TRBV5-1
CDR3: CASRDRPATNEKLFF; DNA: TGTGCCTCTAGGGACAGGCCTGCAACTAATGAAAAACTGTTTTTT; size: NA; length: 15; J: TRBJ1-4; D: TRBD1; V: TRBV19
CDR3: CASSGGQGLYEQYF; DNA: TGTGCCAGCAGCGGGGGACAGGGGCTCTACGAGCAGTACTTC; size: few; length: 14; J: TRBJ2-7; D: TRBD1; V: TRBV9
CDR3: CASSTSGQIYNEQFF; DNA: TGTGCCAGTAGTACGTCGGGACAGATCTACAATGAGCAGTTCTTC; size: once; length: 15; J: TRBJ2-1; D: TRBD1; V: TRBV19
CDR3: CASSELSSNQPQHF; DNA: TGTGCCAGCAGTGAACTTAGTAGCAATCAGCCCCAGCATTTT; size: NA; length: 14; J: TRBJ1-5; D: NA; V: TRBV2
CDR3: CASSRQEKLFF; DNA: TGTGCCAGCAGTCGACAGGAAAAACTGTTTTTT; size: NA; length: 11; J: TRBJ1-4; D: NA; V: TRBV28
CDR3: CASHLTGNEKLFF; DNA: TGTGCCAGCCACTTGACAGGGAATGAAAAACTGTTTTTT; size: NA; length: 13; J: TRBJ1-4; D: TRBD1; V: TRBV2
CDR3: CATPGGVDDGYTF; DNA: TGTGCCACCCCCGGGGGGGTCGACGATGGCTACACCTTC; size: NA; length: 13; J: TRBJ1-2; D: NA; V: TRBV19
CDR3: CASSRTLSGANVLTF; DNA: TGTGCCAGCAGCCGGACTCTCTCTGGGGCCAACGTCCTGACTTTC; size: once; length: 15; J: TRBJ2-6; D: NA; V: TRBV7-9
CDR3: CVSGSANTEAFF; DNA: TGTGTCTCGGGGTCAGCGAACACTGAAGCTTTCTTT; size: NA; length: 12; J: TRBJ1-1; D: NA; V: TRBV6-5
CDR3: CASSFGHPNQPQHF; DNA: TGTGCCAGCAGCTTTGGGCATCCCAATCAGCCCCAGCATTTT; size: NA; length: 14; J: TRBJ1-5; D: NA; V: TRBV7-2
CDR3: CASSLRGGSNTGELFF; DNA: TGCGCCAGCAGCTTAAGGGGGGGCTCGAACACCGGGGAGCTGTTTTTT; size: NA; length: 16; J: TRBJ2-2; D: NA; V: TRBV5-1
CDR3: CACSESSYNEQFF; DNA: TGTGCCTGCTCTGAGAGCTCCTACAATGAGCAGTTCTTC; size: NA; length: 13; J: TRBJ2-1; D: NA; V: TRBV7-9
CDR3: CASSPRPEGEQYF; DNA: TGTGCCAGCTCACCACGGCCGGAGGGCGAGCAGTACTTC; size: NA; length: 13; J: TRBJ2-7; D: NA; V: TRBV18
CDR3: CASSLLWGQGLNTEAFF; DNA: TGTGCCAGCTCTCTCCTTTGGGGACAGGGATTGAACACTGAAGCTTTCTTT; size: few; length: 17; J: TRBJ1-1; D: TRBD1; V: TRBV27
CDR3: CASSQDRPRRSPLHF; DNA: TGTGCCAGCAGCCAAGATAGGCCGCGGCGCTCACCCCTCCACTTT; size: NA; length: 15; J: TRBJ1-6; D: NA; V: TRBV3-1/TRBV3-2
CDR3: CASSFYRGDYGYTF; DNA: TGTGCCAGCAGTTTCTACAGGGGGGACTATGGCTACACCTTC; size: NA; length: 14; J: TRBJ1-2; D: TRBD1; V: TRBV6-5
CDR3: CASSYRGSSEAFF; DNA: TGTGCCAGCAGCTACAGGGGGAGCTCTGAAGCTTTCTTT; size: NA; length: 13; J: TRBJ1-1; D: TRBD1; V: TRBV7-2
CDR3: CASSNSQGRYGYTF; DNA: TGTGCCAGCAGTAATTCACAGGGGAGGTATGGCTACACCTTC; size: NA; length: 14; J: TRBJ1-2; D: TRBD1; V: TRBV25-1
CDR3: CASRPHRADGYTF; DNA: TGTGCCAGCAGACCCCACAGGGCAGATGGCTACACCTTC; size: NA; length: 13; J: TRBJ1-2; D: NA; V: TRBV28
CDR3: CAIHTGAVREKLFF; DNA: TGTGCCATCCACACGGGAGCAGTGAGAGAAAAACTGTTTTTT; size: NA; length: 14; J: TRBJ1-4; D: NA; V: TRBV6-5
CDR3: CASSFPRQGAHEQYF; DNA: TGTGCCAGCAGCTTCCCGAGACAGGGTGCCCACGAGCAGTACTTC; size: NA; length: 15; J: TRBJ2-7; D: TRBD1; V: TRBV7-9
CDR3: CASSVGGGGGGEKLFF; DNA: TGTGCCAGCAGCGTAGGAGGGGGCGGCGGTGGTGAAAAACTGTTTTTT; size: NA; length: 16; J: TRBJ1-4; D: TRBD1; V: TRBV9